The clone carrying this TCR beta chain turned up a few times. Its antigen is unknown. TCRdb reprocessed the 5' RACE reads via MiXCR and lists one record per CDR3 protein. This table has nearly 110,000 distinct CDR3 sequences, around 12% appearing once. Germline V CDR1 and CDR2: MNHEY, SVGAGI. The V and J ends lost 7 bases and 2 bases respectively, with 9 bases between them. The CDR3 consists of 13 residues. These data come from a study of T-cell memory formation after mild COVID-19. Study-level results: Pre-infection memory showed some responding clones, and this suggested that cross-reactive memory joined. There was a balanced CD4/CD8 profile in clones contracting day 15 to 85, and later expanders leaned CD4+. Mainly in CM and EM were contracting CD4+ clones; CD8+ were in EMRA.

The sequencing input was PBMCs or a T cell subset sorted from them (not recorded which). The clonotype originates from an adult woman who had mild COVID-19 (a few samples of this study predate the infection). Cell type and time point are not known. This chain joins TRBV6-5 and TRBJ2-1; no clear D gene. The CDR3 region has the DNA TGTGCCAGCACCCTCCGTACCTACAATGAGCAGTTCTTC. It translates to CASTLRTYNEQFF.